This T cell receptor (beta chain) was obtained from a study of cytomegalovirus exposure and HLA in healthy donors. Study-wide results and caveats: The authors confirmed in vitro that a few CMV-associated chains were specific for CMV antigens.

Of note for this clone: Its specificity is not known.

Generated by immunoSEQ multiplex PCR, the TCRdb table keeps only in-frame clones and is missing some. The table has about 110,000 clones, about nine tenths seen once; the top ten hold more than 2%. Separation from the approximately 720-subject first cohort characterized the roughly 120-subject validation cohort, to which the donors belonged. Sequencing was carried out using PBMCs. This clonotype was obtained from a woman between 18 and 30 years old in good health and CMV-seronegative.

The CDR3 spells CASSPRAEGTGELFF. CDR3 nucleotide sequence: TGTGCCAGCAGTCCCCGCGCGGAGGGCACCGGGGAGCTGTTTTTT. V gene TRBV6-1 combines with J gene TRBJ2-2; possible D gene TRBD2, 6 bases. CDR3 length: 15 amino acids. The germline V gene has CDR1 MNHNS and CDR2 SASEGT. With 5 bases removed from V and 4 bases from J, the gap between germline ends came to 14 bases.